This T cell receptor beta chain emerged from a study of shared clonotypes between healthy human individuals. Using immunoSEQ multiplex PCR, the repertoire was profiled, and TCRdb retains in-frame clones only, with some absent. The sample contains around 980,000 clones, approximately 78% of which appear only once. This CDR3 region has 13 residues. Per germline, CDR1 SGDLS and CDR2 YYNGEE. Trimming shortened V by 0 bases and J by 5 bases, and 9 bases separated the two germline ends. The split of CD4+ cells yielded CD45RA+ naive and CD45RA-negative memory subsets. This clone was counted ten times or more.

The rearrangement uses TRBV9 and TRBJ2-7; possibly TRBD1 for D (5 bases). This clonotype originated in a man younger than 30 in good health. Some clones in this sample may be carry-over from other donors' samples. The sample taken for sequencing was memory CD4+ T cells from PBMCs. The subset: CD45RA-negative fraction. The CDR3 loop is CASSVGQTNEQYF. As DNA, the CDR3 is TGTGCCAGCAGCGTAGGACAGACCAACGAGCAGTACTTC.